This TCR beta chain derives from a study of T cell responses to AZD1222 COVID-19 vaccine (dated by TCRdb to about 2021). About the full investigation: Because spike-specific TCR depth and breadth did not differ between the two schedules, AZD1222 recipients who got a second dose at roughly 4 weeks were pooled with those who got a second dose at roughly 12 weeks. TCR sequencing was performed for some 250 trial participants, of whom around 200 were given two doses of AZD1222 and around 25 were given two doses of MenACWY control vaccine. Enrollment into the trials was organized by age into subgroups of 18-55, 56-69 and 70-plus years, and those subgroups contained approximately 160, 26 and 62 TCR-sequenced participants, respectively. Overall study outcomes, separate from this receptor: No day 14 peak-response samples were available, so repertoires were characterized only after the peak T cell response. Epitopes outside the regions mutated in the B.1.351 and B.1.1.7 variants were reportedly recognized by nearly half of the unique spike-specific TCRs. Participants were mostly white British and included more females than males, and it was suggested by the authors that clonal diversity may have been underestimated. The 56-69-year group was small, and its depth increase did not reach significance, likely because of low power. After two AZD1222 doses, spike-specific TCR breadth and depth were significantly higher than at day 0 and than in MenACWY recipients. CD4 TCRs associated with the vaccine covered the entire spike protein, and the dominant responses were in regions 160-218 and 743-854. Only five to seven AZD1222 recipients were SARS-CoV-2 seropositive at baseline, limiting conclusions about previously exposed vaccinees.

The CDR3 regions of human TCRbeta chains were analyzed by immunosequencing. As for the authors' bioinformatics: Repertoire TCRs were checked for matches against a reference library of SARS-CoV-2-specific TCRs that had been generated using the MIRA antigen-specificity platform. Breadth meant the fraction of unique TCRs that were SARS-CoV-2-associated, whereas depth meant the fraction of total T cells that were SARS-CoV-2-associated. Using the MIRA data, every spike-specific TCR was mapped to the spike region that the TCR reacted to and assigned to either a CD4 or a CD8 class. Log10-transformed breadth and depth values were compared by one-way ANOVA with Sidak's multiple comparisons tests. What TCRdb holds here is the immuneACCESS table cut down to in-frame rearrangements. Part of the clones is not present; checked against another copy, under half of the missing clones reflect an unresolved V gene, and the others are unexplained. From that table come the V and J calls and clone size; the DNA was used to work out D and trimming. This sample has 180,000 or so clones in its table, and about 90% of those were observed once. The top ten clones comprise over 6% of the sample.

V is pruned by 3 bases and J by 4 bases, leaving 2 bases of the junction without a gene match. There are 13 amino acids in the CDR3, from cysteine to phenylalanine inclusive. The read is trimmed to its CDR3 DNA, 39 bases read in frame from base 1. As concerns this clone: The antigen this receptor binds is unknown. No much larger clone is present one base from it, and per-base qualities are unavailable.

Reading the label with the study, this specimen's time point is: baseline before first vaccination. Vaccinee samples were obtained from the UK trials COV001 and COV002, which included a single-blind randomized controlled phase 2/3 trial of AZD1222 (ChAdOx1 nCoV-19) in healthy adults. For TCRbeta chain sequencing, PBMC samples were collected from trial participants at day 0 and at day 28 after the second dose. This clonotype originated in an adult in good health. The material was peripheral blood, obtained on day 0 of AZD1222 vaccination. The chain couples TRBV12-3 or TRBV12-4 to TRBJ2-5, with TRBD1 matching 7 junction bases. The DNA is TGTGCCAGCAGTTTTTGGACAGGAGAGACCCAGTACTTC. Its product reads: CASSFWTGETQYF.